These 15 T cell receptor beta chains originate from one sample sequenced in a study of shared clonotypes between healthy human individuals. Sequencing used immunoSEQ multiplex PCR; TCRdb keeps in-frame clones, though not all of them. The sample lists about a million clones, roughly 70% occurring once. The sequenced sample consisted of memory CD4+ T cells sorted from blood. Subset noted: CD45RA-negative fraction. The receptors come from a young man in good health.

The chain is built from TRBV5-4 and TRBJ1-2; 9 bases align to TRBD1. This CDR3 region has 13 residues. CDR1 is SGHNT and CDR2 is YYREEE in the germline V gene (reference sequence). The V segment lost 2 bases and the J segment 6 bases; nucleotides outside the gene matches: 2. The CDR3 DNA reads TGTGCCAGCAGCTTACAGGGGGCCGATGGCTACACCTTC. This codes for CASSLQGADGYTF. The whole variable domain, remainder taken from reference TRBV5-4 and TRBJ1-2, is ETGVTQSPTHLIKTRGQQVTLRCSSQSGHNTVSWYQQALGQGPQFIFQYYREEENGRGNFPPRFSGLQFPNYSSELNVNALELDDSALYLCASSLQGADGYTFGSGTRLTVV.

The chain recombines TRBV28 with TRBJ1-2, with 12 bases lining up with TRBD1. The germline V gene encodes CDR1 MDHEN and CDR2 SYDVKM. The CDR3 sequence is 16 residues long. The V gene end was trimmed by 3 bases and the J gene end by 0 bases; junction bases not matched to a gene: 2. The CDR3 loop is CASSLGTGGPNYGYTF. DNA for the CDR3: TGTGCCAGCAGTTTGGGGACAGGGGGCCCTAACTATGGCTACACCTTC.

The V and J genes are TRBV6-1 and TRBJ1-6; D gene ambiguous. With 3 bases removed from V and 7 bases from J, the gap between germline ends came to 22 bases. Germline V gene data show CDR1 as MNHNS and CDR2 as SASEGT. CDR3 size: 18 residues. CDR3 coding DNA: TGTGCCAGCAGTGAGAGAGGACTCCTTTCCTTGGTCAATTCACCCCTCCACTTT. Translated, it gives CASSERGLLSLVNSPLHF.

As regards this clone: The same CDR3 can be traced to other DNA sequences in this sample. For the CDR3, the DNA is TGTGCCAGCAGCTTGAGTGGGACAGAAAACTATGGCTACACCTTC. Its protein product is CASSLSGTENYGYTF. The chain is built from TRBV7-2 and TRBJ1-2; 7 positions match TRBD1. The J segment lost 2 bases and the V segment lost 3 bases, leaving 6 bases of the junction unmatched. The CDR3 is made up of 15 amino acids. Per the germline V gene, CDR1 is SGHTA and CDR2 is FQGNSA.

Concerning this clone itself: The junction departs from germline at one end; a sequencing error may be responsible. The chain combines TRBV5-4 with TRBJ2-6; D is ambiguous. Germline V gene lookup returns CDR1 SGHNT and CDR2 YYREEE (reference sequence). The length of the CDR3 is 14 residues. CDR3 sequence (DNA): TGTGTCAGCAGCACTCCGACAGGGGCCAACGTCCTGACTTTC. As protein: CVSSTPTGANVLTF.

The chain uses TRBV5-8 and TRBJ2-5; weak D call: TRBD2 (5 bases). Germline-derived CDR1 and CDR2 are SGHTS and YDEGEE. V shed 0 bases and J shed 4 bases, with 13 bases lying between them. This CDR3 comprises 15 residues. Here the CDR3 reads CASSLEGANSETQYF. CDR3 DNA sequence: TGTGCCAGCAGCTTGGAGGGAGCCAACTCAGAGACCCAGTACTTC.

This clone was seen a few times. The V and J genes are TRBV27 and TRBJ2-6, with 10 nucleotides matching TRBD1. This CDR3 region has 21 residues. From germline, CDR1 is MNHEY and CDR2 SMNVEV (reference sequence). Trimming cost V 5 bases and J 2 bases; bases outside gene matches: 18. DNA for the CDR3: TGTGCCAGCAGTCTAAAGGCTCGGGGGACAGGGGTTGTTACTGGGGCCAACGTCCTGACTTTC. Its translation: CASSLKARGTGVVTGANVLTF.

This chain connects TRBV28 to TRBJ1-4; 10 bases map to TRBD1. CDR1 is MDHEN and CDR2 is SYDVKM in the germline V gene. This CDR3 comprises 14 residues. Losses at the gene ends were 6 bases for V and 8 bases for J; bases not matched to a gene: 6. The CDR3 DNA reads as TGTGCCAGCAGCTCGGGGACAGGGGTCGAAAAACTGTTTTTT. Protein product: CASSSGTGVEKLFF.

The chain joins TRBV5-1 to TRBJ2-2; D is ambiguous. The CDR3 loop spans 16 amino acids. Germline CDR1 is SGHRS and CDR2 is YFSETQ. V was trimmed by 5 bases and J by 2 bases, leaving 16 bases between them. As DNA, the CDR3 is TGCGCCAGCAGAACTGGGCATGAACTCAACACCGGGGAGCTGTTTTTT. Encoded protein: CASRTGHELNTGELFF.

The V gene is TRBV5-4, the J gene TRBJ2-2; TRBD2 aligns across 7 bases. The ends lost 3 bases at V and 4 bases at J; junction bases unmatched: 6. The germline V gene has CDR1 SGHNT and CDR2 YYREEE (reference sequence). The CDR3 covers 15 residues. Here the CDR3 reads CASSSGLSTTGELFF. CDR3 in DNA: TGTGCCAGCAGCTCGGGACTATCTACCACCGGGGAGCTGTTTTTT. Full variable domain (missing parts from reference TRBV5-4 and TRBJ2-2): ETGVTQSPTHLIKTRGQQVTLRCSSQSGHNTVSWYQQALGQGPQFIFQYYREEENGRGNFPPRFSGLQFPNYSSELNVNALELDDSALYLCASSSGLSTTGELFFGEGSRLTVL.

This clone was found once. This chain uses TRBV11-3 with TRBJ2-4; D possibly corresponds to TRBD2 (6 bases). This CDR3 has 16 residues. Germline loops: CDR1 SGHNT, CDR2 YENEEA. Trimming shortened V by 5 bases and J by 8 bases, and 22 bases separated the two germline ends. The DNA for the CDR3 is TGTGCCAGCAGCCTAGGCCGGGAGCGAGTCGGAGACATTCAGTACTTC. This codes for CASSLGRERVGDIQYF.

The rearrangement links TRBV10-3 to TRBJ2-6; D ambiguous. The germline V gene encodes CDR1 ENHRY and CDR2 SYGVKD. This CDR3 has 17 amino acids. Trimming took 0 bases from V and 0 from J, leaving 9 bases between them. The CDR3 coding sequence is TGTGCCATCAGTGAGTCGATAGAACCCTCTGGGGCCAACGTCCTGACTTTC. Translated, it gives CAISESIEPSGANVLTF.

J is TRBJ2-3 and V is TRBV6-5, with unresolved D. The CDR3 extends over 13 amino acids. V was cut by 5 bases and J by 6 bases, with 12 bases left in between. Germline V gives CDR1 MNHEY, CDR2 SVGAGI. DNA for the CDR3: TGTGCCAGCAGTCCTTCAACACAGGATACGCAGTATTTT. Translation: CASSPSTQDTQYF.

The sample holds a few counts of this clone. The chain carries TRBV5-1 and TRBJ2-3, with TRBD2 matching over 11 bases. This CDR3 is built from 18 residues. Looked up from germline, CDR1 is SGHRS and CDR2 is YFSETQ. The V gene end was trimmed by 0 bases and the J gene end by 0 bases; junction bases not matched to a gene: 6. The CDR3 bases are TGCGCCAGCAGCTTGGCCCTAGCGGGGGGCACTAGCACAGATACGCAGTATTTT. Protein sequence: CASSLALAGGTSTDTQYF.

Remarks on this clone: Other DNA sequences in this sample translate to the same CDR3. The genes are TRBV19 and TRBJ1-2; D is unclear. Per the germline V gene, CDR1 is LNHDA and CDR2 is SQIVND (reference sequence). The CDR3 runs to 12 residues. Trimming shortened V by 4 bases and J by 4 bases, and 7 bases separated the two germline ends. CDR3 sequence: CASSSSIYGYTF. The CDR3 nucleotides read TGTGCCAGTAGTAGCAGCATCTATGGCTACACCTTC.